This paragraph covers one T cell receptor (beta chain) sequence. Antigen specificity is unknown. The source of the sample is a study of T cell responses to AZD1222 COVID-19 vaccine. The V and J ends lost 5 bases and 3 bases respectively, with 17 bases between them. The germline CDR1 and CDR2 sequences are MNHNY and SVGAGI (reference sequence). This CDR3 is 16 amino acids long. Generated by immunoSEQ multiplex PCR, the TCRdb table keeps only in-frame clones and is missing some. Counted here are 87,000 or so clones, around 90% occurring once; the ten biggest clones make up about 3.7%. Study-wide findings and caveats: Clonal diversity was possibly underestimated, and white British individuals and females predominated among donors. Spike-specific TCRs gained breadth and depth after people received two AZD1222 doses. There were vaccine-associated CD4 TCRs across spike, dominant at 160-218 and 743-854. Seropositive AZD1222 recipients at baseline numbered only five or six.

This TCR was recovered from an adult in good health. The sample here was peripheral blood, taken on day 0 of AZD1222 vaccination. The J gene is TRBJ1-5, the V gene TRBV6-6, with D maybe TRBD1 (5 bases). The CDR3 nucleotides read TGTGCCAGCAGTACCCTAGAGGGGTCTTTCAATCAGCCCCAGCATTTT. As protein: CASSTLEGSFNQPQHF.